The T cell receptor beta chain described here comes from a study of vaccination and CD4 T cells after COVID-19 (dated by TCRdb to 2022 to 2024). A note on the overall study: Convalescent patients had a positive SARS-CoV-2 result on nasal swab PCR, and of these patients, some ten had mild disease and one had severe disease. The convalescent cohort comprised six males and four females, including two Hispanic individuals, seven Caucasians, two Asians and one multiracial person. Each participant got two doses of either the Pfizer-BioNTech BNT162b2 vaccine (n=8) or the Moderna mRNA-1273 vaccine (n=2). Post-COVID blood samples from convalescent patients were collected a median of 101 days after diagnosis, with a range of 35 to 161 days. Post-vaccine blood samples were collected a median of about 72 days after the second vaccine dose, ranging from about 13 to 241 days. Overlapping spike peptide pools from SARS-CoV-2 and from the common cold coronaviruses HCoV-NL63, HCoV-OC43 and HCoV-229E were used as culture stimuli. As controls, cultures received a CEFX viral epitope pool (the positive control), an HIV-1 Nef peptide pool (the negative control), or no peptide at all. In around 9 COVID-19 convalescent patients and a few infection-naive healthy vaccine recipients, researchers compared the spike-specific CD4+ TCR repertoire from before mRNA vaccination with the repertoire from after. Beyond this particular receptor, the publication reports: The number of convalescent patients in the study was relatively small, and the study did not examine early timepoints following natural infection. In convalescent patients, nearly all vaccine-specific clones (304 of 307) were found to be mono-reactive for SARS-CoV-2 spike rather than cross-reactive with common cold coronaviruses. An increase in the median number of SARS-CoV-2-reactive clonotypes from 21 after infection to roughly 36 after vaccination was observed, but the change was not found to be significant. In convalescent patients, a median approximately 90% of post-vaccine SARS-CoV-2-reactive clones were detected only after vaccination, suggesting vaccine-specific priming.

Counted from cysteine to phenylalanine, this CDR3 has 15 amino acids. Kept here is only the CDR3 DNA, which spans 45 bases and is read in frame from base 1. Trimming removed 1 base from V and 0 bases from J; the gene matches leave 3 bases unexplained. The germline V gene (reference sequence) specifies DFQATT as CDR1 and SNEGSKA as CDR2. The library came from PCR. At the Johns Hopkins FTIC core, DNA from the cultured CD4+ T cells underwent TCR sequencing with the Oncomine TCR Beta short-read assay. The QIAamp micro DNA kit was used to extract genomic DNA from the cultured CD4+ T cells. Oncomine TCR Beta libraries made from cultured CD4+ T cells were pooled using unique dual indexes and sequenced on an Illumina iSeq 100. As for the authors' bioinformatics: Non-productive sequences were removed, and CDR3s not starting with C, not ending with F or W, or shorter than 7 amino acids were discarded. The MANAFEST web application was used to identify antigen-specific clonotypes by comparing peptide-stimulated wells against reference wells and other culture wells. Positive clones required FDR below 0.05, an odds ratio above 5, and productive frequency above 0.1% in at least two of three replicate wells. A clonotype counted as cross-reactive if it showed significant expansion both in the SARS-CoV-2 spike wells and in at least one common cold coronavirus spike condition. Similarity between CDR3 sequences was evaluated in R version 3.6.1 using Levenshtein distances (stringdist) and unrooted phylogenetic trees (ape). Through fastp at Q25 and MiXCR, TCRdb rebuilt clones from the public reads, retaining in-frame beta chains. Duplicate CDR3 protein sequences are folded into a single record with the most common DNA and genes. TCRdb, rather than the study authors, made the V and J calls. This sample has some 7,000 distinct CDR3 sequences in its table, and about 47% of those were observed once. The ten top clones hold under 30% of the sample.

This specimen's treatment or condition label, interpreted: roughly nine-day PBMC culture with coronavirus spike peptide pools or control peptides (ViraFEST assay). To expand antigen-specific T cells with peptide pools and then pick out the expanded clonotypes through TCR sequencing, the study relied on the ViraFEST assay. The convalescent patients' positive SARS-CoV-2 PCR tests were from March to December 2020, which was before the Alpha, Beta and Delta variants emerged in the United States. Each well held two million PBMCs cultured with around 9 ug/ml peptide pools in IMDM containing about 5% human AB serum and 8 to 10 IU/ml IL-2. Half of the culture medium was replaced with fresh IL-2-containing medium on days 3 and 7. After 9 to 11 days of culture, CD4+ T cells were isolated by negative selection with the EasySep CD4+ T cell isolation kit. Ficoll-Paque Plus gradient centrifugation was used to isolate PBMCs from whole blood, and the isolated PBMCs were then either used fresh or cryopreserved at -140C. Triplicate wells were generally used for each culture condition.

About this clonotype itself: The antigen it binds to is not known. No base quality information exists; no much larger clone differs at one position.

What was sequenced was CD4+ T cells from blood, cultured in vitro. The TCR sequence derives from a human donor who had recovered from COVID-19. This chain joins TRBV20-1 to TRBJ1-3, and TRBD1 matches 7 of the central bases. CDR3 loop: CSARVGGLSGNTIYF. The nucleotide sequence is given as TGCAGTGCTAGAGTAGGGGGCCTCTCTGGAAACACCATATATTTT.